This TCR beta chain is drawn from a study of blood T cell repertoires in COVID-19. In the study overall: Acute-phase and convalescent COVID-19 samples originated in the United States, Italy and Spain. Sources were T cells, B-cell-depleted T cells, or PBMCs; the material itself was cDNA or gDNA.

Patients in Seattle were enrolled during active infection, then followed longitudinally. The method was immunoSEQ multiplex PCR; TCRdb's version includes in-frame clones alone and lacks a portion of them. Counted here are about 140,000 clones, 65% to 85% occurring once; the ten biggest clones make up almost 9%. Germline V gives CDR1 SGHRS, CDR2 YFSETQ. Trimming took 3 bases from V and 5 from J; bases not matched to a gene: 4. CDR3 length: 13 residues. This clone was found once. Sequences were obtained from peripheral blood. This TCR was sampled from a man aged 30 to 45 with COVID-19, enrolled during active disease. V and J are TRBV5-1 and TRBJ2-5; 7 positions agree with TRBD2. This chain's CDR3 is CASSSRLAETQYF. CDR3 in DNA: TGCGCCAGCAGCTCCAGACTAGCCGAGACCCAGTACTTC.